Described below is a single T cell receptor (beta chain) sequence and its context. The data originate from a study of blood T cell repertoires in COVID-19. Study-level information: In each case, the material was cDNA or gDNA derived from T cells, B-cell-depleted T cells, or PBMCs.

Source study methods: Counts of nucleated cells, estimated from reference gene primer amplification, were obtained. The protocol was immunoSEQ multiplex PCR, while the TCRdb copy is restricted to in-frame clones and leaves out a portion. D and trimming come from the DNA, and the V and J calls and clone size come from that table. The table has around 70,000 clones, around 90% seen once. This CDR3 has 17 residues. The TCR originated in a human donor in a cohort sampled during active COVID-19. The chain combines TRBV21-1 with TRBJ1-5; the table names TRBD1, a call not compared with the DNA. TRBV21-1 represents a pseudogene. Sequencing was done on a sample of peripheral blood. CDR3 nucleotide sequence: TGTGCCAGCAGCCCCGAGGGCGCAGGGGTTAGCAATCAGCCCCAGCATTTT. Residues: CASSPEGAGVSNQPQHF.